These 31 T cell receptor beta chains were sequenced from one sample in a study of cytomegalovirus exposure and HLA in healthy donors. PCR primers comprised 60 Vbeta and 13 Jbeta primers. TCRdb keeps only in-frame clones here, not all; method: immunoSEQ multiplex PCR. This table has some 180,000 clones, 75% to 85% appearing once. Sequencing was done on a sample of PBMCs. The receptors were sampled from a man aged 18 to 35 in good health and CMV-seronegative.

V gene TRBV6-5 combines with J gene TRBJ2-2; no clear D gene. V lost 0 bases and J lost 5, with 13 bases in between. The CDR3 has 16 residues. Germline CDR1 MNHEY, CDR2 SVGAGI. In nucleotides, the CDR3 is TGTGCCAGCAGTTACTCGAGTGTGTCGAGTACCGGGGAGCTGTTTTTT. Amino acids: CASSYSSVSSTGELFF.

This clone appeared a single time. The chain uses TRBV5-1 and TRBJ2-7; the match to TRBD1 covers 8 bases. Germline assignment: CDR1 SGHRS and CDR2 YFSETQ. The CDR3 has 15 amino acids. J gave up 4 bases and V 4 bases, and 10 bases lay outside the gene matches. CDR3 nucleotides: TGCGCCAGCAGCCTAACAGGGGGATCGACATACGAGCAGTACTTC. Protein sequence: CASSLTGGSTYEQYF.

The chain employs TRBV4-2 and TRBJ1-1, with 7 positions matching TRBD1. There are 16 residues in the CDR3. CDR1 is LGHNA and CDR2 is YNFKEQ in the germline V gene. The trim removed 0 bases at V and 1 base at J, leaving 5 bases unmatched. This CDR3 is CASSQDDRDENTEAFF. The CDR3 DNA follows: TGTGCCAGCAGCCAAGATGACAGGGACGAGAACACTGAAGCTTTCTTT.

V gene TRBV5-8 combines with J gene TRBJ1-2; D may be TRBD1 (6 bases). Trimming removed 3 bases from V and 4 bases from J, with 16 bases in between. Germline V gene data show CDR1 as SGHTS and CDR2 as YDEGEE. The CDR3 length is 15 residues. CDR3 residues: CASSSRGASPYGYTF. In DNA form, the CDR3 reads TGTGCCAGCAGCTCCCGGGGGGCCAGCCCCTATGGCTACACCTTC.

The chain combines TRBV2 with TRBJ2-1; D might be TRBD1 (5 bases). This CDR3 spans 13 amino acids. V was trimmed by 6 bases and J by 9 bases, leaving 15 bases between them. Germline V gene sequence: CDR1 SNHLY, CDR2 FYNNEI. CDR3 in DNA: TGTGCCAGCAGGGATACAGGCTTTGGTGAGCAGTTCTTC. This encodes CASRDTGFGEQFF.

This chain uses TRBV27 with TRBJ2-5, with D perhaps matching TRBD2 (5 bases). The DNA matches TRBJ2-7 better at its end, which makes the J call doubtful. The CDR3 has 16 amino acids. Germline V gene lookup returns CDR1 MNHEY and CDR2 SMNVEV (reference sequence). The CDR3 DNA follows: TGTGCCAGCAGTTTGTCATCCCTAGCCTCTTCCTACGAGCAGTACTTC. Its translation is CASSLSSLASSYEQYF.

J is TRBJ2-2 and V is TRBV5-5, with no clear D. This CDR3 region has 16 residues. The germline V and J ends were trimmed by 0 bases and 0 bases, with 9 bases remaining between them. The germline V gene has CDR1 SGHKS and CDR2 YYEKEE (reference sequence). CDR3 sequence reads: CASSLVGSPNTGELFF. The CDR3 DNA reads as TGTGCCAGCAGCTTGGTGGGCAGCCCGAACACCGGGGAGCTGTTTTTT.

This chain joins TRBV7-9 and TRBJ2-1, with TRBD1 matching 7 bases. The CDR3 has 15 residues. The ends lost 2 bases at V and 9 bases at J; junction bases unmatched: 10. From germline, CDR1 is SEHNR and CDR2 FQNEAQ (reference sequence). DNA for the CDR3: TGTGCCAGCAGCTTACAACAGGGGTTTAAGAGTGAGCAGTTCTTC. Translation: CASSLQQGFKSEQFF.

The genes are TRBV6-5 and TRBJ1-3; D is undetermined. V lost 6 bases and J lost 1, with 10 bases in between. Germline-derived CDR1 and CDR2 are MNHEY and SVGAGI. The CDR3 is 14 amino acids. The CDR3 is CASRIRSSGNTIYF. CDR3 in DNA: TGTGCCAGCAGGATTCGGAGTTCTGGAAACACCATATATTTT.

The V call is TRBV4-1, the J call TRBJ2-5; TRBD1 matches 7 bases. Near its end, the DNA agrees better with TRBJ2-7, so the J call may be wrong. The CDR3 extends over 14 amino acids. In germline, CDR1 is MGHRA, CDR2 YSYEKL. CDR3 nucleotides: TGCGCCAGCAGCCGACGGGACAGCTCAGACGAGCAGTACTTC. Amino acids: CASSRRDSSDEQYF.

The V gene is TRBV5-1, the J gene TRBJ2-7, with TRBD2 as a possible D gene (6 bases). Trimming took off 4 bases at V and 1 base at J, with 12 bases between the two ends. CDR1 is SGHRS, CDR2 YFSETQ, per germline. This CDR3 spans 14 amino acids. CDR3 amino acids: CASSLGTPSYEQYF. CDR3 sequence (DNA): TGCGCCAGCAGCCTCGGGACTCCGTCCTACGAGCAGTACTTC.

V usage is TRBV13 and J usage is TRBJ2-5; 11 bases line up with TRBD2. Germline CDR1 PRHDT, CDR2 FYEKMQ (reference sequence). V trimming: 0 bases; J trimming: 1 base; junction bases outside the gene matches: 1. This CDR3 is built from 16 residues. The CDR3 here is CASSLGLAGVQETQYF. The CDR3 bases are TGTGCCAGCAGCTTAGGACTAGCGGGGGTCCAAGAGACCCAGTACTTC.

The V gene is TRBV21-1, the J gene TRBJ1-2. TRBV21-1 is termed a pseudogene. The CDR3 is 17 residues long. The CDR3 region is CASSKAGGALNYYGYTF. The CDR3 nucleotides read TGTGCCAGCAGCAAAGCTGGAGGAGCACTTAATTACTATGGCTACACCTTC.

The chain joins TRBV4-3 to TRBJ2-2; 7 nucleotides align to TRBD2. This CDR3 has 17 residues. The germline V gene has CDR1 LGHNA and CDR2 YSLEER. V lost 1 base, J lost 6 bases, and 11 bases stayed unmatched. The CDR3 reads CASSQGWVASGSGELFF. For the CDR3, the DNA is TGCGCCAGCAGCCAAGGGTGGGTAGCTAGCGGATCCGGGGAGCTGTTTTTT.

The genes are TRBV27 and TRBJ2-2, with D unclear. Trimming shortened V by 6 bases and J by 1 base, and 9 bases separated the two germline ends. The CDR3 is 14 residues long. Germline V gene sequence: CDR1 MNHEY, CDR2 SMNVEV (reference sequence). CDR3 DNA: TGTGCCAGCAGGAACTCAGGGAACACCGGGGAGCTGTTTTTT. This encodes CASRNSGNTGELFF.

V usage is TRBV7-2 and J usage is TRBJ2-7; D not resolved. Germline V lookup: CDR1 SGHTA, CDR2 FQGNSA. Between the trimmed V and J ends, which lost 0 bases and 0 bases, there was a span of 6 bases. The CDR3 is made up of 14 amino acids. CDR3 sequence (DNA): TGTGCCAGCAGCTTAGCGGGCACCTCCTACGAGCAGTACTTC. Its translation: CASSLAGTSYEQYF.

This chain uses TRBV7-2 with TRBJ1-1, with D uncertain. V dropped 5 bases and J dropped 5 bases, with 15 bases sitting between them. In germline, CDR1 is SGHTA, CDR2 FQGNSA. There are 14 residues in the CDR3. The chain's CDR3 is CASSVGPGGTEAFF. DNA of the CDR3: TGTGCCAGCAGCGTGGGCCCTGGAGGGACTGAAGCTTTCTTT.

The V and J genes are TRBV9 and TRBJ2-7; 7 bases are a match to TRBD1. The CDR3 contains 13 residues. The ends lost 0 bases at V and 6 bases at J; junction bases unmatched: 3. Germline loops: CDR1 SGDLS, CDR2 YYNGEE. The CDR3 spells CASSVVAGGEQYF. The CDR3 DNA follows: TGTGCCAGCAGCGTAGTGGCAGGGGGCGAGCAGTACTTC.

The chain recombines TRBV10-3 with TRBJ2-1; D not certain. Trimming removed 6 bases at V and 5 bases at J, with 11 bases between. This CDR3 region has 13 residues. CDR1 and CDR2 from the germline V gene are ENHRY and SYGVKD. The CDR3 DNA follows: TGTGCCATCAGGCCCACAGTGGACAATGAGCAGTTCTTC. Translating it yields CAIRPTVDNEQFF.

The J gene is TRBJ2-1, the V gene TRBV6-6; possibly TRBD2 for D (5 bases). Trimming removed 5 bases from V and 2 bases from J, with 13 bases in between. The CDR3 contains 15 residues. Looked up from germline, CDR1 is MNHNY and CDR2 is SVGAGI (reference sequence). This CDR3 reads CASSPRPGTYNEQFF. The CDR3 bases are TGTGCCAGCAGTCCTCGGCCCGGGACCTACAATGAGCAGTTCTTC.

This clone was counted between two and nine times. This CDR3 is CASSLESEAFF. Written as DNA, the CDR3 is TGTGCCAGCAGCTTAGAGTCTGAAGCTTTCTTT. V usage is TRBV5-4 and J usage is TRBJ1-1, with D uncertain. Trimming stripped 2 bases from V and 6 bases from J, with 5 bases between. From germline, CDR1 is SGHNT and CDR2 YYREEE (reference sequence). The CDR3 sequence is 11 residues long.

The rearrangement joins TRBV6-4 to TRBJ1-2; D unresolved. CDR1 and CDR2 from the germline V gene are MRHNA and SNTAGT. Trimming removed 4 bases from V and 4 bases from J, with 10 bases in between. This CDR3 is built from 13 residues. The CDR3 spells CASSGLSVYGYTF. The CDR3 bases are TGTGCCAGCAGTGGACTGTCCGTCTATGGCTACACCTTC.

The chain is built from TRBV29-1 and TRBJ1-2; D call uncertain. The CDR3 loop spans 12 amino acids. Between the trimmed V and J ends, which lost 7 bases and 2 bases, there was a span of 11 bases. Germline CDR1 SQVTM, CDR2 ANQGSEA. The chain's CDR3 is CSGLGTNYGYTF. CDR3 DNA sequence: TGCAGCGGGCTGGGCACAAACTATGGCTACACCTTC.

This sequence joins TRBV27 and TRBJ2-7; 9 bases are a match to TRBD1. The CDR3 runs to 14 residues. The germline V gene has CDR1 MNHEY and CDR2 SMNVEV (reference sequence). The V segment lost 4 bases and the J segment 6 bases; nucleotides outside the gene matches: 7. This CDR3 is CASSSVGQGFEQYF. As DNA, the CDR3 is TGTGCCAGCAGTTCGGTGGGACAGGGTTTCGAGCAGTACTTC.

Here the CDR3 reads CASSQQGDQPQHF. In DNA, the CDR3 is TGTGCCAGCAGCCAACAGGGGGATCAGCCCCAGCATTTT. The chain uses TRBV13 and TRBJ1-5; 8 positions agree with TRBD1. Germline trimming cut 5 bases from V and 5 bases from J; bases unmatched to any gene: 2. The CDR3 is 13 residues long. Germline CDR1 PRHDT, CDR2 FYEKMQ (reference sequence).

V and J are TRBV6-4 and TRBJ1-3; the D gene is possibly TRBD1 (6 bases). The length of the CDR3 is 17 residues. Germline CDR1 reads MRHNA; CDR2 reads SNTAGT. V was cut by 4 bases and J by 3 bases, with 19 bases left in between. The CDR3 protein is CASSVTGTPKFGNTIYF. CDR3 DNA: TGTGCCAGCAGTGTTACCGGGACACCTAAATTTGGAAACACCATATATTTT.

V gene TRBV30 combines with J gene TRBJ2-1; TRBD2 might be the D (7 bases). V dropped 1 base and J dropped 5 bases, with 15 bases sitting between them. CDR1 is GTSNPN, CDR2 SVGIG, per germline (reference sequence). This CDR3 is 15 amino acids long. This CDR3 is CAWSGVGGDNNEQFF. As DNA, the CDR3 is TGTGCCTGGAGTGGGGTAGGGGGGGACAACAATGAGCAGTTCTTC.

This chain links TRBV18 with TRBJ1-1; TRBD1 might be the D (5 bases). V dropped 5 bases and J dropped 1 base, with 11 bases sitting between them. CDR3 length: 14 residues. The germline gives CDR1 KGHSH, CDR2 LQKENI. The CDR3 here is CASSADRKNTEAFF. CDR3 nucleotide sequence: TGTGCCAGCTCAGCCGACAGAAAGAACACTGAAGCTTTCTTT.

The CDR3 coding sequence is TGTGCCAGCATCCTACAGGGGGCTAAGGGGGCGAACACTGAAGCTTTCTTT. Its translation is CASILQGAKGANTEAFF. The chain has TRBV7-8 and TRBJ1-1; 9 nucleotides line up with TRBD1. J was trimmed by 1 base and V by 7 bases; bases with no gene match: 13. Germline V gene lookup returns CDR1 SGHVS and CDR2 FQNEAQ. The CDR3 is 17 residues long.

V gene TRBV5-6 combines with J gene TRBJ1-4; 9 bases line up with TRBD1. V lost 4 bases and J lost 4; bases outside the gene matches: 5. This CDR3 is 15 amino acids long. CDR1 is SGHDT, CDR2 YYEEEE, per germline. CDR3 in amino acids: CASSGGTGINEKLFF. CDR3 nucleotide sequence: TGTGCCAGCAGCGGGGGGACAGGGATTAATGAAAAACTGTTTTTT.

The V gene is TRBV7-9, the J gene TRBJ2-2; a weak D match, TRBD1 (6 bases). CDR3 length equals 16 residues. Germline assignment: CDR1 SEHNR and CDR2 FQNEAQ (reference sequence). Trimming took 3 bases from V and 1 from J, leaving 12 bases between them. CDR3 protein: CASSLPGAMNTGELFF. CDR3 DNA: TGTGCCAGCAGCTTGCCAGGGGCTATGAACACCGGGGAGCTGTTTTTT.